This passage covers 22 T cell receptor beta chains from one sample sequenced in a study of Graves' ophthalmopathy and Graves' hyperthyroidism. RNA transcripts were the template, and TCR beta CDR3 regions were amplified from them. A first-round RT-PCR used HTBI primers, followed by a second-round multiplex PCR. In TCRdb, the multiplex PCR reads were re-called with MiXCR into one record per CDR3 protein. The sample yields 500,000 to 800,000 distinct CDR3 sequences, 35% to 50% seen once. Sequenced input: peripheral blood. These receptor sequences come from an adult man with Graves' ophthalmopathy.

Ten or more counts support this clonotype. The J gene is TRBJ1-1, the V gene TRBV9; D perhaps matches TRBD1 (6 bases). This CDR3 region has 12 residues. Trimming left V 6 bases short and J 7 bases short, with 13 bases between. CDR1 and CDR2 (germline): SGDLS, YYNGEE. CDR3 DNA sequence: TGTGCCAGCAAGAGGGAGGGGGGTGAAGCTTTCTTT. Amino acids: CASKREGGEAFF.

This clonotype was seen only a few times. The junction shows a germline mismatch at one end, possibly a read error. The V gene is TRBV5-1, the J gene TRBJ2-5; D perhaps matches TRBD1 (6 bases). This CDR3 has 16 amino acids. Germline-derived CDR1 and CDR2 are SGHRS and YFSETQ. The CDR3 nucleotides read TGCGCCAGCAGCTTAGGCCCCACAGGGAGACAAGGGACCCAGTACTTC. Its protein is CASSLGPTGRQGTQYF.

This chain joins TRBV5-1 and TRBJ1-2; D remains unclear. The length of the CDR3 is 13 residues. CDR1 and CDR2 from the germline V gene are SGHRS and YFSETQ. The V and J ends lost 4 bases and 8 bases respectively, with 15 bases between them. The CDR3 sequence is CASSQERGEGYTF. CDR3 coding DNA: TGCGCCAGCAGCCAGGAACGGGGTGAGGGCTACACCTTC.

The V gene is TRBV7-6, the J gene TRBJ1-3, with a possible D match to TRBD1 (6 bases). V lost 7 bases and J lost 8, with 27 bases in between. CDR3 length: 17 residues. The germline gives CDR1 SGHVS, CDR2 FNYEAQ. CDR3 region: CASTLAEWDNYGYTIYF. Written as DNA, the CDR3 is TGTGCCAGCACCCTCGCCGAGTGGGACAACTATGGCTACACCATATATTTT. Drawing the rest from reference TRBV7-6 and TRBJ1-3, the complete variable domain is GAGVSQSPRYKVTKRGQDVALRCDPISGHVSLYWYRQALGQGPEFLTYFNYEAQQDKSGLPNDRFSAERPEGSISTLTIQRTEQRDSAMYRCASTLAEWDNYGYTIYFGEGSWLTVV.

The rearrangement uses TRBV7-9 and TRBJ2-7; possibly TRBD1 for D (6 bases). Germline V lookup: CDR1 SEHNR, CDR2 FQNEAQ (reference sequence). V lost 3 bases to trimming and J lost 3 bases, with 12 bases between them. The CDR3 spans 14 residues. The CDR3 region is CASSFSGQSYEQYF. The CDR3 nucleotides are TGTGCCAGCAGCTTTTCTGGACAGAGCTACGAGCAGTACTTC.

Turning to this clonotype: At one boundary the junction diverges from the germline segment, which might be a read error. The CDR3 DNA follows: TGCGCCAGCAGTAGAACGGTGGGCGACTCCTACGAGCAGTACTTC. It is translated as CASSRTVGDSYEQYF. The chain employs TRBV7-2 and TRBJ2-7; D is unclear. The CDR3 spans 15 residues. Looked up from germline, CDR1 is SGHTA and CDR2 is FQGNSA.

This clonotype was seen only a few times. Here the CDR3 reads CASSPRTVNEKLFF. The DNA of the CDR3 is TGTGCCAGTAGCCCGCGGACGGTTAATGAAAAACTGTTTTTT. The J gene is TRBJ1-4, the V gene TRBV19; no definite D call. This CDR3 comprises 14 residues. V lost 6 bases and J lost 4, with 12 bases in between. Looked up from germline, CDR1 is LNHDA and CDR2 is SQIVND (reference sequence).

This clonotype was recorded at least ten times. J is TRBJ2-7 and V is TRBV20-1; maybe TRBD1 (6 bases). Germline CDR1 and CDR2: DFQATT and SNEGSKA (reference sequence). V was cut by 4 bases and J by 2 bases, with 12 bases left in between. The CDR3 spans 13 residues. CDR3 coding DNA: TGCAGTGCTACAGGGACAACGACCTACGAGCAGTACTTC. Its protein product is CSATGTTTYEQYF.

CDR3 sequence reads: CAISGASGSSYNEQFF. The CDR3 coding sequence is TGTGCCATCAGTGGGGCTAGCGGGAGCTCCTACAATGAGCAGTTCTTC. This rearrangement joins TRBV10-3 to TRBJ2-1, with 10 nucleotides matching TRBD2. J gave up 0 bases and V 4 bases, and 3 bases lay outside the gene matches. CDR1 ENHRY and CDR2 SYGVKD come from the germline V gene. The CDR3 covers 16 residues.

This clonotype was counted between two and nine times. The chain has TRBV20-1 and TRBJ2-5, with D possibly TRBD1 on 6 matching bases. The V gene's germline CDR1 is DFQATT and CDR2 SNEGSKA (reference sequence). V lost 3 bases and J lost 1, with 12 bases in between. The CDR3 is made up of 14 amino acids. The CDR3 DNA reads TGCAGTGCTAGGGACAGCAAACTCCAAGAGACCCAGTACTTC. As protein: CSARDSKLQETQYF.

The chain is built from TRBV29-1 and TRBJ2-6; tentative D call: TRBD1 (6 bases). The CDR3 loop spans 17 amino acids. V lost 6 bases and J 1 base, leaving 19 bases between the germline ends. The germline V gene has CDR1 SQVTM and CDR2 ANQGSEA. CDR3 sequence: CSVVTGLGYSGANVLTF. As DNA, the CDR3 is TGCAGCGTCGTAACAGGGCTCGGGTATTCTGGGGCCAACGTCCTGACTTTC. The full variable domain, rest sourced from reference TRBV29-1 and TRBJ2-6, is SAVISQKPSRDICQRGTSLTIQCQVDSQVTMMFWYRQQPGQSLTLIATANQGSEATYESGFVIDKFPISRPNLTFSTLTVSNMSPEDSSIYLCSVVTGLGYSGANVLTFGAGSRLTVL.

This clonotype was detected a few times. CDR3 protein: CASSLDRAMNTEAFF. CDR3 sequence (DNA): TGCGCCAGCAGCCTGGACAGGGCAATGAACACTGAAGCTTTCTTT. The V call is TRBV5-1, the J call TRBJ1-1, with 8 bases aligning to TRBD1. J lost 0 bases, V lost 4 bases, and 5 bases had no gene match. Germline V gene sequence: CDR1 SGHRS, CDR2 YFSETQ. The CDR3 spans 15 residues.

J is TRBJ1-5 and V is TRBV7-2, with D possibly matching TRBD1 (5 bases). The CDR3 contains 16 residues. The V end was cut by 1 base, the J end by 11 bases, with 21 bases between. The germline gives CDR1 SGHTA, CDR2 FQGNSA. The CDR3 DNA reads as TGTGCCAGCAGCTTAGTGGCTAGCGGGGGTGGGGAGACCCAGCATTTT. Translated: CASSLVASGGGETQHF. Full variable domain (remainder filled in from reference TRBV7-2 and TRBJ1-5): GAGVSQSPSNKVTEKGKDVELRCDPISGHTALYWYRQSLGQGLEFLIYFQGNSAPDKSGLPSDRFSAERTGGSVSTLTIQRTQQEDSAVYLCASSLVASGGGETQHFGDGTRLSIL.

The rearrangement uses TRBV12-3 or TRBV12-4 and TRBJ2-7, with 9 bases fitting TRBD2. The CDR3 sequence is 17 residues long. This CDR3 is CASGLVPRLAAPYEQYF. CDR3 nucleotides: TGTGCTAGTGGTTTGGTCCCCCGACTAGCGGCTCCTTACGAGCAGTACTTC.

This sequence joins TRBV15 and TRBJ2-3, with D perhaps matching TRBD1 (6 bases). CDR1 LNHNV and CDR2 YYDKDF come from the germline V gene (reference sequence). The V gene lost 6 bases and the J gene lost 1 base, with 17 bases spanning the gap. The CDR3 runs to 16 residues. The CDR3 reads CATSSMSGARTDTQYF. CDR3 coding DNA: TGTGCCACCAGTAGTATGTCAGGGGCGCGCACAGATACGCAGTATTTT.

This clonotype has just one count. This is likely a read error, given that the CDR3 carries no conserved phenylalanine or tryptophan at its end. This chain connects TRBV6-6 to TRBJ1-4; D ambiguous. This CDR3 has 13 residues. CDR1 and CDR2 from the germline V gene are MNHNY and SVGAGI (reference sequence). DNA of the CDR3: TGTGCCAGCAGTGACTCACCCGGGGAAAAACTGTTTCTT. Its translation is CASSDSPGEKLFL.

The chain carries TRBV6-5 and TRBJ2-7, with D unresolved. Looked up from germline, CDR1 is MNHEY and CDR2 is SVGAGI. CDR3 size: 15 residues. The V end was cut by 0 bases, the J end by 2 bases, with 11 bases between. CDR3 protein: CASSYSFPQPYEQYF. The DNA for the CDR3 is TGTGCCAGCAGTTACTCGTTTCCACAACCCTACGAGCAGTACTTC.

This chain joins TRBV29-1 and TRBJ1-2, with D unclear. In germline, CDR1 is SQVTM, CDR2 ANQGSEA. The V gene lost 4 bases and the J gene lost 8 bases, with 8 bases spanning the gap. This CDR3 is 10 amino acids long. In DNA, the CDR3 is TGCAGCGTTGGGAGGCCAGGCTACACCTTC. This gives the protein CSVGRPGYTF.

This sequence joins TRBV2 and TRBJ1-3; no reliable D call. The CDR3 contains 17 residues. Trimming shortened V by 3 bases and J by 6 bases, and 21 bases separated the two germline ends. Germline V gene lookup returns CDR1 SNHLY and CDR2 FYNNEI. The CDR3 sequence: CASSEDLGLASQNTIYF. In DNA, the CDR3 is TGTGCCAGCAGTGAGGACCTCGGTTTGGCCAGTCAAAACACCATATATTTT.

This clonotype was observed many times. The chain couples TRBV5-6 to TRBJ1-1; no firm D call. The germline V gene encodes CDR1 SGHDT and CDR2 YYEEEE. The CDR3 has 13 amino acids. Trimming shortened V by 0 bases and J by 6 bases, and 9 bases separated the two germline ends. The CDR3 loop is CASSLDVKSEAFF. DNA of the CDR3: TGTGCCAGCAGCTTGGATGTGAAATCTGAAGCTTTCTTT.

This clonotype was seen ten or more times. The DNA for the CDR3 is TGTGCCAGCAGCGTAGGAGGGGACTATGGCTACACCTTC. Its translation is CASSVGGDYGYTF. V gene TRBV9 combines with J gene TRBJ1-2, with TRBD1 as a possible D gene (5 bases). Germline-derived CDR1 and CDR2 are SGDLS and YYNGEE. Trimming took off 0 bases at V and 3 bases at J, with 6 bases between the two ends. The CDR3 spans 13 residues.

This CDR3 reads CSAERTEGSPLHF. CDR3 bases: TGCAGTGCAGAGCGGACAGAGGGGTCACCCCTCCACTTT. The chain is built from TRBV20-1 and TRBJ1-6, with D perhaps TRBD1 (6 bases). V was shortened by 6 bases and J by 10 bases, with 16 bases between the two germline ends. Germline V gene data show CDR1 as DFQATT and CDR2 as SNEGSKA (reference sequence). CDR3 length equals 13 residues.